These 17 T cell receptor beta chains came from one sample sequenced in a study of molecular identifiers for immune sequencing clone quantification. Each CDR3 protein is one row after TCRdb ran MiXCR on the PCR reads. Of 550,000 to 750,000 distinct CDR3 sequences in the sample, 15% to 20% are singletons; the top ten hold roughly 0.9%. The sample was naive CD8+ T cells from blood, with Jurkat cell RNA spiked in. The subset is: FACS-sorted CD8+CD4-CCR7+CD45RA+ naive T cells. The receptors originated from a human donor in good health. Some libraries in this study had Jurkat cell RNA spiked in.

This clonotype was observed many times. This chain joins TRBV27 and TRBJ1-5; D ambiguous. Germline assignment: CDR1 MNHEY and CDR2 SMNVEV (reference sequence). Trimming pared 1 base from V and 2 bases from J, leaving 18 bases between. This CDR3 comprises 18 residues. The CDR3 here is CASSLFAGYGRGNQPQHF. The DNA of the CDR3 is TGTGCCAGCAGTTTATTCGCTGGATATGGGCGAGGCAATCAGCCCCAGCATTTT.

This clonotype has a count of ten or more. J is TRBJ1-1 and V is TRBV25-1; D is possibly TRBD1 (6 bases). The germline V gene has CDR1 MGHDK and CDR2 SYGVNS. This CDR3 is built from 15 residues. The ends were cut back, 3 bases at V and 0 bases at J, with 11 bases in the middle. CDR3 nucleotide sequence: TGTGCCAGCAGTGATACGACAGGAATGAACACTGAAGCTTTCTTT. Translating gives CASSDTTGMNTEAFF.

The chain uses TRBV28 and TRBJ2-1; D not resolved. CDR1 and CDR2 from the germline V gene are MDHEN and SYDVKM. V was cut by 1 base and J by 8 bases, with 18 bases left in between. The CDR3 runs to 16 residues. CDR3 residues: CASSLYSRSIQDEQFF. The CDR3 DNA reads TGTGCCAGCAGTTTATATTCGAGATCTATACAAGATGAGCAGTTCTTC.

This clonotype was detected ten times or more. This chain joins TRBV20-1 and TRBJ2-6, with 7 bases aligning to TRBD1. CDR3 length equals 17 residues. From germline, CDR1 is DFQATT and CDR2 SNEGSKA (reference sequence). The trim removed 1 base at V and 0 bases at J, leaving 6 bases unmatched. The CDR3 reads CSARGGTARSGANVLTF. Here the CDR3 DNA reads TGCAGTGCTAGAGGAGGGACAGCTCGCTCTGGGGCCAACGTCCTGACTTTC.

This chain uses TRBV3-1 with TRBJ1-2; D gene ambiguous. Germline-derived CDR1 and CDR2 are LGHDT and YNNKEL (reference sequence). The CDR3 is 14 residues long. The V and J ends lost 2 bases and 3 bases respectively, with 10 bases between them. The chain's CDR3 is CASSQSGVDYGYTF. The DNA of the CDR3 is TGTGCCAGCAGCCAATCCGGGGTGGACTATGGCTACACCTTC.

The rearrangement links TRBV4-1 to TRBJ1-4; 7 bases match TRBD1. Germline CDR1 and CDR2: MGHRA and YSYEKL. V gave up 0 bases and J gave up 4 bases; unmatched junction bases: 2. The CDR3 runs to 15 residues. CDR3 in DNA: TGCGCCAGCAGCCAAGAGGACAGGTTTAATGAAAAACTGTTTTTT. This codes for CASSQEDRFNEKLFF.

The V and J genes are TRBV2 and TRBJ2-5; 14 bases are a match to TRBD2. The CDR3 contains 17 residues. Trimming at V came to 6 bases and at J to 3 bases, leaving 9 bases not matched to a gene. Germline assignment: CDR1 SNHLY and CDR2 FYNNEI. The CDR3 loop is CASSPPSGLAGEETQYF. The CDR3 bases are TGTGCCAGCAGCCCCCCCTCGGGACTAGCGGGAGAAGAGACCCAGTACTTC. The full variable domain, rest sourced from reference TRBV2 and TRBJ2-5, is EPEVTQTPSHQVTQMGQEVILRCVPISNHLYFYWYRQILGQKVEFLVSFYNNEISEKSEIFDDQFSVERPDGSNFTLKIRSTKLEDSAMYFCASSPPSGLAGEETQYFGPGTRLLVL.

In this sample, this clonotype turned up many times. The chain employs TRBV12-3 or TRBV12-4 and TRBJ2-3; tentative D call: TRBD2 (7 bases). Trimming stripped 4 bases from V and 0 bases from J, with 11 bases between. The CDR3 contains 15 residues. DNA for the CDR3: TGTGCCAGCAGTTATGCGGGGGCTAGCACAGATACGCAGTATTTT. This encodes CASSYAGASTDTQYF.

This clonotype was counted only a few times. The J gene is TRBJ1-2, the V gene TRBV4-1, with TRBD1 identical over 7 bases. The CDR3 runs to 15 residues. The trim removed 4 bases at V and 5 bases at J, leaving 10 bases unmatched. Germline values: CDR1 MGHRA, CDR2 YSYEKL. This chain's CDR3 is CASSPIGGTDYGYTF. CDR3 in DNA: TGCGCCAGCAGCCCAATAGGGGGCACGGATTATGGCTACACCTTC.

The chain carries TRBV19 and TRBJ1-1; perhaps TRBD1 as D (5 bases). Trimming removed 7 bases from V and 0 bases from J, with 15 bases in between. CDR1 and CDR2 (germline): LNHDA, SQIVND (reference sequence). This CDR3 comprises 15 residues. The CDR3 DNA follows: TGTGCCAGTACCATCGGGGCGGGAATGAACACTGAAGCTTTCTTT. This translates into CASTIGAGMNTEAFF.

This clonotype was counted many times. This rearrangement joins TRBV9 to TRBJ2-7, with 11 nucleotides matching TRBD2. The CDR3 spans 16 residues. V dropped 0 bases and J dropped 1; count of bases not matched to a gene: 3. The germline CDR1 and CDR2 sequences are SGDLS and YYNGEE. CDR3 amino acids: CASSVGVAGGSYEQYF. CDR3 DNA: TGTGCCAGCAGCGTAGGGGTAGCGGGAGGGTCCTACGAGCAGTACTTC. Supplemented by reference TRBV9 and TRBJ2-7, the full variable domain reads DSGVTQTPKHLITATGQRVTLRCSPRSGDLSVYWYQQSLDQGLQFLIQYYNGEERAKGNILERFSAQQFPDLHSELNLSSLELGDSALYFCASSVGVAGGSYEQYFGPGTRLTVT.

This clonotype was recorded at least ten times. The CDR3 sequence: CSARRMNTEAFF. The CDR3 region has the DNA TGCAGCGCTAGGCGAATGAACACTGAAGCTTTCTTT. The chain combines TRBV29-1 with TRBJ1-1; no definite D call. Germline V gene sequence: CDR1 SQVTM, CDR2 ANQGSEA. The CDR3 loop spans 12 amino acids. V was cut by 7 bases and J by 0 bases, with 9 bases left in between.

The chain combines TRBV7-9 with TRBJ2-3; 14 bases map to TRBD2. This CDR3 is 18 amino acids long. The trim removed 4 bases at V and 3 bases at J, leaving 9 bases unmatched. Germline CDR1 reads SEHNR; CDR2 reads FQNEAQ (reference sequence). CDR3 DNA: TGTGCCAGCAGCTATAGCCCGGGACTAGCGGGGGAGACAGATACGCAGTATTTT. It yields the protein CASSYSPGLAGETDTQYF.

This clonotype showed up many times. The rearrangement uses TRBV19 and TRBJ1-5; D is uncertain. The CDR3 totals 14 residues. V shed 4 bases and J shed 2 bases, with 9 bases lying between them. Germline loops: CDR1 LNHDA, CDR2 SQIVND (reference sequence). The CDR3 spells CASSTGSRNQPQHF. In DNA form, the CDR3 reads TGTGCCAGTAGTACGGGTTCTCGCAATCAGCCCCAGCATTTT.

In its sample, this clonotype was seen many times. V is TRBV28 and J is TRBJ2-6; no definite D call. The CDR3 covers 11 residues. Germline assignment: CDR1 MDHEN and CDR2 SYDVKM. Trimming shortened V by 5 bases and J by 11 bases, and 7 bases separated the two germline ends. The CDR3 sequence: CASSDADVLTF. CDR3 in DNA: TGTGCCAGCAGTGACGCTGACGTCCTGACTTTC.

This clonotype was observed at least ten times. The chain couples TRBV6-2 or TRBV6-3 to TRBJ2-7; D is undetermined. CDR3 length: 15 amino acids. From germline, CDR1 is MNHEY and CDR2 SVGEGT. The ends were cut back, 1 base at V and 7 bases at J, with 17 bases in the middle. CDR3 residues: CASSYLYSPDEEQYF. Here the CDR3 DNA reads TGTGCCAGCAGTTACTTATATAGTCCGGATGAGGAGCAGTACTTC.

The rearrangement joins TRBV7-9 to TRBJ2-7; 7 bases line up with TRBD1. Trimming took 3 bases from V and 2 from J; bases not matched to a gene: 4. The CDR3 extends over 14 amino acids. Germline V CDR1 and CDR2: SEHNR, FQNEAQ (reference sequence). CDR3 sequence (DNA): TGTGCCAGCAGCTTCGGGACAGTTACCTACGAGCAGTACTTC. It yields the protein CASSFGTVTYEQYF.